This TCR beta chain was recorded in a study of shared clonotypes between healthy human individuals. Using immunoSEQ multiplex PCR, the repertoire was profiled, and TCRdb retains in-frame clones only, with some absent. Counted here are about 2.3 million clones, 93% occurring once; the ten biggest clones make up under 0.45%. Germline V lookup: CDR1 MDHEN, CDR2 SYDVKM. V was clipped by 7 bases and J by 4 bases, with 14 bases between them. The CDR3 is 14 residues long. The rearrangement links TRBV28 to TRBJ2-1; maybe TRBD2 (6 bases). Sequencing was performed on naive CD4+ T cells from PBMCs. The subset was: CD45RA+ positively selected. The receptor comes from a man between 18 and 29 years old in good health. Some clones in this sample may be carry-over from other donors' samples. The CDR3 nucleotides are TGTGCCAGCAATACGGGACTTGAATACAATGAGCAGTTCTTC. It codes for CASNTGLEYNEQFF.